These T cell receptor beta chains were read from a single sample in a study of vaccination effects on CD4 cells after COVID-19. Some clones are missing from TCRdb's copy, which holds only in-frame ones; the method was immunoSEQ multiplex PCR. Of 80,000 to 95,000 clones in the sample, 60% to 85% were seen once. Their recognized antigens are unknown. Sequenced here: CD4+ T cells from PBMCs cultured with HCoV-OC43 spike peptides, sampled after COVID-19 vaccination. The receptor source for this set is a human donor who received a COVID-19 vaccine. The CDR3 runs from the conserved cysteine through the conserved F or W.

CASSPWGGDTQYF | TRBV4-1
CAGRLSGANVLTF | TRBV19
CASSPMGLQANYGYTF | TRBV18
CASSFPGQSSPLHF | TRBV7-2
CASSQGYVRGGRNEQFF | TRBV14
CSVEVLAVNTEAFF | TRBV29-1
CASSPTSGVITQFF | TRBV5-1
CASSPGTFGYTF | TRBV6-5
CAISEPPGTYNEQFF | TRBV10-3
CASSYSASGVYEQFF | TRBV6-2/TRBV6-3
CASSWTGGNSGNTIYF | TRBV2
CASSKVGGAGTRNEQFF | TRBV10-1